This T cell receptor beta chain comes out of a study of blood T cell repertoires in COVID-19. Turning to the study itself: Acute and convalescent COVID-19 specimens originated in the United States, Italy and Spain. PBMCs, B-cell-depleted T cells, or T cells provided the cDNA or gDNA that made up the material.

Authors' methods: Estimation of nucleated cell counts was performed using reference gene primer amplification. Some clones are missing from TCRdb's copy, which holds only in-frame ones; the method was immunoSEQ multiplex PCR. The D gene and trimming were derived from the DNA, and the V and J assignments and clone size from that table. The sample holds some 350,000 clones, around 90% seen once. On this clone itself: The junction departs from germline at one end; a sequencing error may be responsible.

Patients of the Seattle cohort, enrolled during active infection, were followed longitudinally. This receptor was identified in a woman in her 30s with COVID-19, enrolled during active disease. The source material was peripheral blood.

DNA of the CDR3: TGTGCTAGCAGCTCGAGGTCCACCGGGGAGCTGTTTTTT. Translated, it gives CASSSRSTGELFF. The rearrangement joins TRBV7-7 to TRBJ2-2; unclear D gene. This CDR3 has 13 amino acids. The germline CDR1 and CDR2 sequences are SSHAT and FNYEAQ (reference sequence).